This TCR beta chain was found in a study of metastatic and nonmetastatic thyroid tumors (dated by TCRdb to the early 2020s). At the level of the whole study: Repertoires from peripheral blood and from tumor or nodule tissue samples of malignant and benign thyroid patients were compared.

Remarks on this clone: Its specific antigen is unknown. Base quality data are lacking; no much larger clone is found one base away.

CDR1 and CDR2 (SGHAT, FQNNGV) derive from the germline V gene. The trim is 0 bases for V and 6 bases for J, with a gap of 8 bases between the germline ends. There are 14 amino acids in the CDR3, from cysteine to phenylalanine inclusive. Solely the CDR3 DNA is kept, with 42 bases framed from the first base. Before undergoing thyroid surgery, none of the patients had been given any kind of treatment. Using T-cell receptor beta sequencing, the researchers looked back retrospectively at clinical samples from patients, gathered between about 2012 and 2019. Library generation was performed with PCR. Instrument used: Illumina HiSeq 4000. High-throughput sequencing was used to profile the TCR beta-chain CDR3 region of every patient. In the original analysis: The researchers built a classifier to tell apart papillary thyroid cancer patients with distant metastasis, based on CDR3 differences among clinicopathological groups. The Shannon index was used to measure repertoire diversity, and the Morisita-Horn index was used to measure how similar tumor and blood repertoires were. TCRdb redid the processing of the public reads, applying fastp at Q25 and MiXCR, and retained in-frame beta chains. The V and J calls were not made by the authors but by TCRdb's processing. The sample table records about 3,600 clones; just over 35% of these occur just once. The ten top clones hold approximately 19% of the sample.

Results and caveats for the whole study, not just this receptor: In both blood and tumor samples, TCR beta diversity was reported to be significantly higher in malignant tumors than in benign nodules.

The source is a female donor with papillary thyroid cancer or a benign thyroid nodule (not recorded which). Some clones in this sample may be carry-over from other donors' samples. Sequenced input: adjacent normal tissue. The rearrangement joined TRBV11-2 to TRBJ2-2, with no confident D gene call. The nucleotide sequence is TGTGCCAGCAGCTTAGAAGCATGGCCCGGGGAGCTGTTTTTT. Its translation is CASSLEAWPGELFF.